The rows below give T cell receptor beta chains drawn from one sample of a study of blood T cells in healthy people across ages. TCRdb fed the 5' RACE reads into MiXCR, producing one record per CDR3 protein. The sample records approximately 800,000 distinct CDR3 sequences, roughly 25% being singletons. In addition, the sample was reused for a study of T cells of mothers and their children.

Sequencing input: blood. These receptors were collected from a boy younger than 18 in good health. CDR3s include the opening cysteine and the closing phenylalanine or tryptophan. A D gene is named only where the DNA matches it firmly. Clone size is not always given. Where it is, it says once, few, many or a class for expanded clones.

abundance	v_gene	j_gene	d_gene	CDR3nt	CDR3aa
.	TRBV4-3	TRBJ2-1	TRBD2	TGCGCCAGCAGCCAAACTAGCGGGAGGGCCACCGAGCAGTTCTTC	CASSQTSGRATEQFF
.	TRBV9	TRBJ2-7	TRBD1	TGTGCCATGGGACAGGTTGGCTACGAGCAGTACTTC	CAMGQVGYEQYF
once	TRBV27	TRBJ1-2	TRBD1	TGTGCCAGCAGTCCTTACGGGGACAGGGGCCGCTACACCTTC	CASSPYGDRGRYTF
.	TRBV6-5	TRBJ1-1	.	TGTGCCACCCGATATGGAGGGGGACGGGGCGCTGAAGCTTTCTTT	CATRYGGGRGAEAFF
.	TRBV3-1	TRBJ2-5	.	TGTGCCAGCAGCCCCCGACCGAGACAAGAGACCCAGTACTTC	CASSPRPRQETQYF
few	TRBV28	TRBJ2-5	.	TGTGCCAGCAGTTGGGACAGCGGGGGACTAACCCAGTACTTC	CASSWDSGGLTQYF
.	TRBV6-5	TRBJ2-7	TRBD2	TGTGCCAGCAGTTACTCACTTAGGGCGGGAGGATCGCACGAGCAGTACTTC	CASSYSLRAGGSHEQYF
few	TRBV6-5	TRBJ1-2	.	TGTGCCAGCAGTTACCAACAGGGTTTGAGCTATGGCTACACCTTC	CASSYQQGLSYGYTF
few	TRBV7-2	TRBJ2-7	TRBD1	TGTGCCAGCACCTTGGGGACAGGGACCTACGAGCAGTACTTC	CASTLGTGTYEQYF
.	TRBV7-3	TRBJ2-1	.	TGTGCCAGCAGCTCTACCAGTGTAGGCGAGCAGTTCTTC	CASSSTSVGEQFF
.	TRBV7-2	TRBJ2-7	.	TGTGCCAGCAGCTTAGCGGGGCATGCGGGTCCCTACGAGCAGTACTTC	CASSLAGHAGPYEQYF
.	TRBV5-1	TRBJ1-4	.	TGCGCCAGCAGCGGGGAGGTTCAGGGCGTTGAAAAACTGTTTTTT	CASSGEVQGVEKLFF
few	TRBV20-1	TRBJ2-3	.	TGCAGTGCTAGGGCGGACTGGGGGTACACAGATACGCAGTATTTT	CSARADWGYTDTQYF
.	TRBV12-3/TRBV12-4	TRBJ2-7	.	TGTGCCAGCAGTTTACGTGACGACGAGCAGTACTTC	CASSLRDDEQYF
.	TRBV29-1	TRBJ2-7	TRBD2	TGCAGCGTTCGGGGGGGAGGCTACGAGCAGTACTTC	CSVRGGGYEQYF
.	TRBV12-3/TRBV12-4	TRBJ1-1	TRBD1	TGTGCCAGCAGTCTAAACAGGGGGCGATGGGCCCCGAACACTGAAGCTTTTTTT	CASSLNRGRWAPNTEAFF
few	TRBV7-9	TRBJ2-1	TRBD1	TGTGCCAGTCGGGACAGGGGAGGAAATGAGCAGTTCTTC	CASRDRGGNEQFF
few	TRBV7-8	TRBJ2-3	TRBD1	TGTGCCAGCAGCCGTCCTACCGACTCGGACAGGGTTAATACAGATACGCAGTATTTT	CASSRPTDSDRVNTDTQYF
.	TRBV7-8	TRBJ1-5	TRBD1	TGTGCCAGCAGCACCGACAGGGGCAATCAGCCCCAGCATTTT	CASSTDRGNQPQHF
.	TRBV5-1	TRBJ2-5	.	TGCGCCAGCAGGGTAGGGTCCCTGGAAGAGACCCAGTACTTC	CASRVGSLEETQYF
few	TRBV29-1	TRBJ2-5	TRBD1	TGCAGCGGGGGACAGCCTGCAGAGACCCAGTACTTC	CSGGQPAETQYF
.	TRBV5-1	TRBJ2-3	.	TGCGCCAGCAGCTTGGGACAGACACCAGATACGCAGTATTTT	CASSLGQTPDTQYF
.	TRBV5-1	TRBJ1-3	TRBD1	TGCGCCAGCAGCCCCCGGACAGGGGGTACAGGAAACACCATATATTTT	CASSPRTGGTGNTIYF
.	TRBV20-1	TRBJ2-3	.	TGCAGTGCTTCATCGGCGGACGCAAGCACAGATACGCAGTATTTT	CSASSADASTDTQYF
.	TRBV12-3/TRBV12-4	TRBJ2-7	.	TGTGCCAGCAGTTTACCACGGGGACTGGCATACGAGCAGTACTTC	CASSLPRGLAYEQYF
few	TRBV4-3	TRBJ2-1	TRBD2	TGCGCCAGCAGCCAATCGACTAGCGGTTACAATGAGCAGTTCTTC	CASSQSTSGYNEQFF
.	TRBV7-2	TRBJ1-3	TRBD1	TGTGCCAGCAGTCTGGACAGGAACCCTGGAAACACCATATATTTT	CASSLDRNPGNTIYF
few	TRBV25-1	TRBJ1-3	.	TGTGCCAGCAGTGCCCGAAACACCATATATTTT	CASSARNTIYF
few	TRBV12-3/TRBV12-4	TRBJ2-5	.	TGTGCCAGCAGTCCCGACAGTCCGGGCCAAGAGACCCAGTACTTC	CASSPDSPGQETQYF
few	TRBV29-1	TRBJ1-2	TRBD1	TGCAGCGTTAGAGGAGGGGGCGAGTATGGCTACACCTTC	CSVRGGGEYGYTF
few	TRBV3-1	TRBJ2-5	.	TGTGCCAGCAGCCAAGATCCCCCTTCAGAGACCCAGTACTTC	CASSQDPPSETQYF
.	TRBV15	TRBJ2-7	TRBD2	TGTGCCACCAGCAGAGATTCGACTAGCGGGACCTCCTACGAGCAGTACTTC	CATSRDSTSGTSYEQYF
.	TRBV12-3/TRBV12-4	TRBJ2-7	TRBD2	TGTGCCAGCAGTTTAGCGGTGGCTAGCGGGGGCTACGAGCAGTACTTC	CASSLAVASGGYEQYF
few	TRBV19	TRBJ1-2	.	TGTGCCGCACAGTCACATAACTATGGCTACACCTTC	CAAQSHNYGYTF
.	TRBV7-9	TRBJ2-2	.	TGTGCCAGCAGCTTAGCGCGAACGGGTTCGAACACCGGGGAGCTGTTTTTT	CASSLARTGSNTGELFF
few	TRBV20-1	TRBJ2-7	.	TGCAGTGCTAGAGACCCGGACAGCTTATACGAGCAGTACTTC	CSARDPDSLYEQYF
many	TRBV29-1	TRBJ2-7	TRBD2	TGCAGCGTGCGGGGGAGCTCCTACGAGCAGTACTTC	CSVRGSSYEQYF
few	TRBV12-3/TRBV12-4	TRBJ2-7	.	TGTGCCAGCAGTTTAGCTCGGGGCTCAAGCTCCTACGAGCAGTACTTC	CASSLARGSSSYEQYF
.	TRBV7-2	TRBJ2-3	TRBD1	TGTGCCAGCAGCCCCCCCGCGACAGGGGGCACAGATACGCAGTATTTT	CASSPPATGGTDTQYF
.	TRBV28	TRBJ1-5	.	TGTGCCAGCACCCCACGAGGTTGGGGCAATCAGCCCCAGCATTTT	CASTPRGWGNQPQHF
few	TRBV29-1	TRBJ2-4	.	TGCAGCGTTCGTCAGGCGATGAAAAACATTCAGTACTTC	CSVRQAMKNIQYF
few	TRBV7-2	TRBJ2-6	TRBD1	TGTGCCAGCAGCTTAGCTCCCAGGGGGCGAGGGGCCAACGTCCTGACTTTC	CASSLAPRGRGANVLTF
.	TRBV10-1	TRBJ2-7	TRBD1	TGCGCCAGCAGTGAGTCACGTATAGGACAGGCAAACTACGAGCAGTACTTC	CASSESRIGQANYEQYF
.	TRBV27	TRBJ1-4	.	TGTGCCAGCACCCAACCGGGACAAGCTAATGAAAAACTGTTTTTT	CASTQPGQANEKLFF
.	TRBV14	TRBJ2-3	.	TGTGCCAGCAGCCGCTTCGTAACAGATACGCAGTATTTT	CASSRFVTDTQYF
.	TRBV13	TRBJ1-1	TRBD1	TGTGCCAGCAGCTCCACTCTCACAGGGGCGAGGGATGGAGCTTTCTTT	CASSSTLTGARDGAFF
few	TRBV5-1	TRBJ2-5	TRBD2	TGCGCCAGCAGCTTGGGGTCTAGCGGGAAAGAGACCCAGTACTTC	CASSLGSSGKETQYF
few	TRBV6-2/TRBV6-3	TRBJ2-1	TRBD2	TGTGCCAGCGCTTGGGGGGGCTCCTACAATGAGCAGTTCTTC	CASAWGGSYNEQFF
few	TRBV7-9	TRBJ1-5	TRBD1	TGTGCCAGCAGCTTAGGGCAGGGGGCAGGGGGCAATCAGCCCCAGCATTTT	CASSLGQGAGGNQPQHF
many	TRBV27	TRBJ2-7	.	TGTGCCAGCAGTTTTCGGGGATCCTACGAGCAGTACTTC	CASSFRGSYEQYF
.	TRBV4-1	TRBJ2-7	TRBD2	TGCGCCAGCGGTACAGTCTGGACTAGCGGGAGCTACGAGCAGTACTTC	CASGTVWTSGSYEQYF
.	TRBV11-2	TRBJ2-4	.	TGTGCCAGCAGTTTTGACCGATTTCAGTACTTC	CASSFDRFQYF
few	TRBV11-2	TRBJ2-5	.	TGTGCCAGCAGCCGGGGTGCAGCCTACCAAGAGACCCAGTACTTC	CASSRGAAYQETQYF
few	TRBV6-6	TRBJ2-7	.	TGTGCCAGCAAGGCAGGGTTTCCGCCTTCCCTCTACGAGCAGTACTTC	CASKAGFPPSLYEQYF
.	TRBV5-5	TRBJ2-3	.	TGTGCCAGCAGCCCAAGTACCCAGACAGGCACAGATACGCAGTATTTT	CASSPSTQTGTDTQYF
.	TRBV20-1	TRBJ2-1	.	TGCAGTGCTAGGGACTACACCTACAATGAGCAGTTCTTC	CSARDYTYNEQFF
few	TRBV24-1	TRBJ2-7	.	TGTGCCACCAGTGATCCCGCAGGTTCATCCTACGAGCAGTACTTC	CATSDPAGSSYEQYF